This T cell receptor (beta chain) was captured in a study of molecular identifiers for immune sequencing clone quantification. The length of the CDR3 is 18 residues. V was pared by 1 base and J by 6 bases, with 11 bases of the junction left unmatched. Germline values: CDR1 MDHEN, CDR2 SYDVKM. From the PCR reads, TCRdb called clonotypes with MiXCR, one entry per CDR3 protein. Of hundreds of thousands of distinct CDR3 sequences detected, 20% to 25% appear once; the ten largest clones hold under 0.95%. Sequenced input: naive CD8+ T cells from blood, with Jurkat cell RNA spiked in. Subset: FACS-sorted CD8+CD4-CCR7+CD45RA+ naive T cells. The sequence was obtained from a human donor in good health. Some libraries in this study had Jurkat cell RNA spiked in. The chain is built from TRBV28 and TRBJ2-3, with TRBD2 matching 12 bases. The DNA of the CDR3 is TGTGCCAGCAGTTTATTTTGGACTAGCGGGATAAGCAGCGATACGCAGTATTTT. As protein: CASSLFWTSGISSDTQYF.